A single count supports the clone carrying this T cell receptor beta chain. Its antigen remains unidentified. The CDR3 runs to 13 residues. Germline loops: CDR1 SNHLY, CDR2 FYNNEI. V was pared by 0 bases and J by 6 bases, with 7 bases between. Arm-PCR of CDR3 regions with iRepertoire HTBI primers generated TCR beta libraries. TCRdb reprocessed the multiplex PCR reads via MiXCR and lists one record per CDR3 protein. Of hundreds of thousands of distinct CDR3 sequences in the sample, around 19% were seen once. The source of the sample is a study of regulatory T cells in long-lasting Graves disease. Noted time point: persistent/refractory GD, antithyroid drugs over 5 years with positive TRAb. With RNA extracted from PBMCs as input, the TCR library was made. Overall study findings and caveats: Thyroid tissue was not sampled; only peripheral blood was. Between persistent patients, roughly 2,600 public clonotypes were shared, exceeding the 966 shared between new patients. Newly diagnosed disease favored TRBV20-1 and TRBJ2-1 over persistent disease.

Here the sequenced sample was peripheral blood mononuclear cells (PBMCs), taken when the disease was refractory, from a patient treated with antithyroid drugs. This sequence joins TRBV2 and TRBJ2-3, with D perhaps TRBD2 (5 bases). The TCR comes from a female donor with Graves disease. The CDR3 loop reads CASSEARRDTQYF. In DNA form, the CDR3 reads TGTGCCAGCAGTGAAGCGCGGAGGGATACGCAGTATTTT.